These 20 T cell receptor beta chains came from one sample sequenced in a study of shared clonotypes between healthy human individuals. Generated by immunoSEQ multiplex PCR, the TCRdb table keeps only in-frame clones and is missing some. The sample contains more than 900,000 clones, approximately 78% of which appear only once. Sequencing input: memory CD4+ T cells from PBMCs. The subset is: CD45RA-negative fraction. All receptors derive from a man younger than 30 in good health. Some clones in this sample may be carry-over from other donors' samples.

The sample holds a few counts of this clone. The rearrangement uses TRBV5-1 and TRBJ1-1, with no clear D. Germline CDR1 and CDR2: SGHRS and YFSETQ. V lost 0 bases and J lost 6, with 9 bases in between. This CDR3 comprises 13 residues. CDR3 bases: TGCGCCAGCAGCTTGGCCCACCCAGCTGAAGCTTTCTTT. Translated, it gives CASSLAHPAEAFF.

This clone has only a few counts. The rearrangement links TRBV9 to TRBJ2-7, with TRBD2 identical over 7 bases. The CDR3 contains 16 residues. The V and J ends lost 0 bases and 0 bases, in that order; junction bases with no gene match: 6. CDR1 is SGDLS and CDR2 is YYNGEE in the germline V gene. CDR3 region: CASSVDLAASSYEQYF. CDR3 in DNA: TGTGCCAGCAGCGTAGATCTAGCGGCGAGCTCCTACGAGCAGTACTTC.

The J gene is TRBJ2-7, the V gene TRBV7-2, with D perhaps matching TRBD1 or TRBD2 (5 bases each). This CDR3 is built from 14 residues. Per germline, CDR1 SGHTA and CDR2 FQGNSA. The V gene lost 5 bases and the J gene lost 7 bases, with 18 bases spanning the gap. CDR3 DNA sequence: TGTGCCAGCAGCCCGGAGTTTTGGGGCGGGGAGCAGTACTTC. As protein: CASSPEFWGGEQYF.

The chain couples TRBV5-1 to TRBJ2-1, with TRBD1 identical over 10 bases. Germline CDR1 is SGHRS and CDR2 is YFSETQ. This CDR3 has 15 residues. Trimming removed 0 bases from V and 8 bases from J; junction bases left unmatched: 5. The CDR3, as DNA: TGCGCCAGCAGCTTGGAGGGACAGGGGAGGGATGAGCAGTTCTTC. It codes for CASSLEGQGRDEQFF.

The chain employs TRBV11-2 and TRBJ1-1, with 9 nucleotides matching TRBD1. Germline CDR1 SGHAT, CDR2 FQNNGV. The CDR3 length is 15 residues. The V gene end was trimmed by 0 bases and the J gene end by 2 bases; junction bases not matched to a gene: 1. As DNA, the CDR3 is TGTGCCAGCAGCTTAGATACAGGGGGCAACACTGAAGCTTTCTTT. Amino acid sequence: CASSLDTGGNTEAFF.

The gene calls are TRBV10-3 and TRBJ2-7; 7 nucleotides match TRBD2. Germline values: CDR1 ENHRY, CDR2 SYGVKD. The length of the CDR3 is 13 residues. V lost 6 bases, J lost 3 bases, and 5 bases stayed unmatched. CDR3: CAISLSSGYEQYF. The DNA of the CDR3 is TGTGCCATCAGCCTGTCTAGCGGCTACGAGCAGTACTTC.

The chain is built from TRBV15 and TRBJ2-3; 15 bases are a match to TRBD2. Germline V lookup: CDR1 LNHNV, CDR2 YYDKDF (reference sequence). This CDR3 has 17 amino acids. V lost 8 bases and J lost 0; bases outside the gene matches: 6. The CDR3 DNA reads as TGTGCCACCCAACCGGGACTAGCGGGAGGAAGCACAGATACGCAGTATTTT. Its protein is CATQPGLAGGSTDTQYF.

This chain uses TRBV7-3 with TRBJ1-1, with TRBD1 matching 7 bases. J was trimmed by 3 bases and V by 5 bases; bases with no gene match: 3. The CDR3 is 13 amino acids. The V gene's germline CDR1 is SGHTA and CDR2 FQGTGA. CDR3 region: CASSRDSHTEAFF. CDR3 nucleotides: TGTGCCAGCAGCAGGGACAGCCACACTGAAGCTTTCTTT. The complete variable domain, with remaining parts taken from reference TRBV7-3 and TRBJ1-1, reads GAGVSQTPSNKVTEKGKYVELRCDPISGHTALYWYRQSLGQGPEFLIYFQGTGAADDSGLPNDRFFAVRPEGSVSTLKIQRTERGDSAVYLCASSRDSHTEAFFGQGTRLTVV.

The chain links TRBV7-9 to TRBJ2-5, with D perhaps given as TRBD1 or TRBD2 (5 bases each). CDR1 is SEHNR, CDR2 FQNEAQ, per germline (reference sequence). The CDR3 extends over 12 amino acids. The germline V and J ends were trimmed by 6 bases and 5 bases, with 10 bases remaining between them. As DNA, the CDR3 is TGTGCCAGCAGGTTGGGGGTGGAGACCCAGTACTTC. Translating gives CASRLGVETQYF.

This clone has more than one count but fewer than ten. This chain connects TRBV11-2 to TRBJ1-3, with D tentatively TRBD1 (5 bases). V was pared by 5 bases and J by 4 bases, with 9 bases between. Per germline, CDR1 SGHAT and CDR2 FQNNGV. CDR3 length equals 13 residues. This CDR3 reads CASSPEGGNTIYF. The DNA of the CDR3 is TGTGCCAGCAGCCCTGAGGGGGGAAACACCATATATTTT.

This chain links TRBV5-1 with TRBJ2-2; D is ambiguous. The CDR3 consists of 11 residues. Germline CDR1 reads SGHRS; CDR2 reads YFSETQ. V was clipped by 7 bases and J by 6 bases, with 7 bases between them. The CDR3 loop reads CASSTAGELFF. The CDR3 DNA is TGCGCCAGCTCTACGGCCGGGGAGCTGTTTTTT.

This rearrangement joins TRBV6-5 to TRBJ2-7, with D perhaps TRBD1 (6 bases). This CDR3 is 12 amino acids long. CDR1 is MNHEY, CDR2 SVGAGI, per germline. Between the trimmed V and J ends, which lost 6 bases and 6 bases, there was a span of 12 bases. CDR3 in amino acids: CASRPEGGEQYF. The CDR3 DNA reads TGTGCCAGCAGGCCCGAAGGGGGCGAGCAGTACTTC.

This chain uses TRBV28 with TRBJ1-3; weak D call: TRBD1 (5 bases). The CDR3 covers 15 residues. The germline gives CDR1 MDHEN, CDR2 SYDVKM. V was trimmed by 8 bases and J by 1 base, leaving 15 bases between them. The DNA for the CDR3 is TGTGCCAGCGCCGGGGGGATTAGATCTGGAAACACCATATATTTT. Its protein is CASAGGIRSGNTIYF.

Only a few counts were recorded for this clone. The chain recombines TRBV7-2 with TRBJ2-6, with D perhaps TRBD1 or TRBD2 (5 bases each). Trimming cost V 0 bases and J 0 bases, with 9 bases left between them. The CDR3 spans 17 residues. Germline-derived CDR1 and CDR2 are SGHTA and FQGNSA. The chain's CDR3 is CASSLAGPHSGANVLTF. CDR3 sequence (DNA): TGTGCCAGCAGCTTAGCGGGACCCCACTCTGGGGCCAACGTCCTGACTTTC.

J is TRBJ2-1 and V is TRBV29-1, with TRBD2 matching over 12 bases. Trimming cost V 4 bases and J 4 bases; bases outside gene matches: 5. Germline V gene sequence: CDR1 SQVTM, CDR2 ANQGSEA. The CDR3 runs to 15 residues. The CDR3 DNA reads TGCAGCGTTGCAACTAGCGGGAGGAATTACAATGAGCAGTTCTTC. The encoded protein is CSVATSGRNYNEQFF.

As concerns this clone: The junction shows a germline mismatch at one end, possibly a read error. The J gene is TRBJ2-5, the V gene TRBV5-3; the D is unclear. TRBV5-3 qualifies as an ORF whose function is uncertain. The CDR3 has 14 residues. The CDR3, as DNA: TGTGCCAGCAGCTCCCTAGGAAATGAGGAGACCCAGTACTTC. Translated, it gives CASSSLGNEETQYF.

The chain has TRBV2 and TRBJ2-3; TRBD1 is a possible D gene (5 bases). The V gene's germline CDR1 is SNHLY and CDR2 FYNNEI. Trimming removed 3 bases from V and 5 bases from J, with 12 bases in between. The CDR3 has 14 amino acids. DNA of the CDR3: TGTGCCAGCAGTGAGCGGCAGGGAAGAGATACGCAGTATTTT. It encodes CASSERQGRDTQYF.

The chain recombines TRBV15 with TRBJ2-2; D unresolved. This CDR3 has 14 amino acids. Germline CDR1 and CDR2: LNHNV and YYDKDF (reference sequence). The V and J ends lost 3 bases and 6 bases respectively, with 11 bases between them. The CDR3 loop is CATSSGYPPGELFF. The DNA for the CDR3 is TGTGCCACCAGCAGCGGGTACCCCCCCGGGGAGCTGTTTTTT. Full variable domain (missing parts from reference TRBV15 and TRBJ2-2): DAMVIQNPRYQVTQFGKPVTLSCSQTLNHNVMYWYQQKSSQAPKLLFHYYDKDFNNEADTPDNFQSRRPNTSFCFLDIRSPGLGDTAMYLCATSSGYPPGELFFGEGSRLTVL.

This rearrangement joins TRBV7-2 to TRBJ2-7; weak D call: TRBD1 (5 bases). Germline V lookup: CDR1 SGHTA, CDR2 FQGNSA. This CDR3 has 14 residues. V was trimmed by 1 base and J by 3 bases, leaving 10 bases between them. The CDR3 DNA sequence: TGTGCCAGCAGCTTAGTCCGGCAGGGCTACGAGCAGTACTTC. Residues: CASSLVRQGYEQYF. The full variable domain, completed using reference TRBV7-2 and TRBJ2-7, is GAGVSQSPSNKVTEKGKDVELRCDPISGHTALYWYRQSLGQGLEFLIYFQGNSAPDKSGLPSDRFSAERTGGSVSTLTIQRTQQEDSAVYLCASSLVRQGYEQYFGPGTRLTVT.

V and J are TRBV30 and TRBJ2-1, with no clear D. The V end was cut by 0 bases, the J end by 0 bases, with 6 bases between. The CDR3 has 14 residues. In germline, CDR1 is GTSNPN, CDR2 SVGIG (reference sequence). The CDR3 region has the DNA TGTGCCTGGAGTGTAACCATCTCCTACAATGAGCAGTTCTTC. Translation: CAWSVTISYNEQFF.